A selection of T cell receptor beta chains follows, all from one sample in a study of T cell changes during pregnancy in multiple sclerosis. Method: immunoSEQ multiplex PCR; TCRdb's copy keeps in-frame clones and lacks some. The sample lists tens of thousands of clones; about 88% were seen once. The sample consisted of peripheral blood, taken after pregnancy. The source is a female donor with multiple sclerosis, enrolled in a pregnancy study. The CDR3 runs from the conserved cysteine through the conserved F or W. Fields, in order: J gene, V gene, clone size, D gene, CDR3 DNA, CDR3 protein. The D gene is left open where the match is weak. The size field is filled for only some rows; it gives once, few, many or a size class.

J: TRBJ1-2
V: TRBV5-6
size: .
D: TRBD1
DNA: TGTGCCAGCAGCTTAGACAGGGGCCTAGGTGGCTACACCTTC
CDR3: CASSLDRGLGGYTF

J: TRBJ1-5
V: TRBV10-2
size: .
D: .
DNA: TGCGCCAGCAGGTCCCGGGAGAGCAATCAGCCCCAGCATTTT
CDR3: CASRSRESNQPQHF

J: TRBJ2-5
V: TRBV2
size: once
D: .
DNA: TGTGCCAGCAGTGAAGTGGGGGGTTCAGAGACCCAGTACTTC
CDR3: CASSEVGGSETQYF

J: TRBJ1-1
V: TRBV18
size: once
D: TRBD1
DNA: TGTGCCAGCTCATCGGACAGGGGCTTTTATGGTTTCTTT
CDR3: CASSSDRGFYGFF

J: TRBJ2-1
V: TRBV29-1
size: .
D: TRBD1
DNA: TGCAGCGCAAACAGGGGCTTGAATGAGCAGTTCTTC
CDR3: CSANRGLNEQFF

J: TRBJ1-3
V: TRBV29-1
size: .
D: .
DNA: TGCAGCGTTGAAGTAGGTCAACAGGCCTCTGGAAACACCATATATTTT
CDR3: CSVEVGQQASGNTIYF

J: TRBJ2-7
V: TRBV2
size: .
D: .
DNA: TGTGCCAGCAGTGAGCAGGGGAGTAGGTACGAGCAGTACTTC
CDR3: CASSEQGSRYEQYF

J: TRBJ2-7
V: TRBV5-4
size: .
D: TRBD1
DNA: TGTGCCAGCAGCCTTCGGGGGACAGGGGCCTACGAGCAGTACTTC
CDR3: CASSLRGTGAYEQYF

J: TRBJ1-4
V: TRBV9
size: .
D: .
DNA: TGTGCCAGCAGCGCCCGAGTCGGAGGGTCCCCTAATGAAAAACTGTTTTTT
CDR3: CASSARVGGSPNEKLFF

J: TRBJ1-2
V: TRBV11-1
size: medium-sized
D: TRBD1
DNA: TGTGCCAGCAGTTGGGACAGGGGGCTTGGCTACACCTTC
CDR3: CASSWDRGLGYTF

J: TRBJ2-7
V: TRBV15
size: .
D: .
DNA: TGTGCCACCAGCAGAGATGACAGGCCAGCCTACGAGCAGTACTTC
CDR3: CATSRDDRPAYEQYF

J: TRBJ2-1
V: TRBV30
size: .
D: TRBD1
DNA: TGTGCCTGGACTAGGGACAGCTCCTACAATGAGCAGTTCTTC
CDR3: CAWTRDSSYNEQFF

J: TRBJ1-1
V: TRBV7-9
size: .
D: .
DNA: TGTGCCAGCAGCCCCCTCGGGAGGGGCACTGAAGCTTTCTTT
CDR3: CASSPLGRGTEAFF

J: TRBJ2-6
V: TRBV9
size: .
D: .
DNA: TGTGCCAGCAGCCCCCGGGAAGGCCTCCTGACTTTC
CDR3: CASSPREGLLTF

J: TRBJ2-1
V: TRBV4-1
size: .
D: TRBD2
DNA: TGCGCCAGCAGCCCGAGAACTAGCGGGGGGCTAGATGAGCAGTTCTTC
CDR3: CASSPRTSGGLDEQFF

J: TRBJ2-2
V: TRBV11-2
size: .
D: .
DNA: TGTGCCAGCAGCTTAGGTCGGGGATACTCCGGGGAGCTGTTTTTT
CDR3: CASSLGRGYSGELFF

J: TRBJ2-3
V: TRBV5-4
size: .
D: TRBD1
DNA: TGTGCCAGCAGCATCCGACAGGGACGCGGGGATACGCAGTATTTT
CDR3: CASSIRQGRGDTQYF

J: TRBJ1-1
V: TRBV5-8
size: .
D: .
DNA: TGTGCCAGCAGCTTGAACGGGGGGACTGAAGCTTTCTTT
CDR3: CASSLNGGTEAFF

J: TRBJ2-6
V: TRBV30
size: .
D: .
DNA: TGTGCCTGGAGTCTTTCTGGGGCCAACGTCCTGACTTTC
CDR3: CAWSLSGANVLTF

J: TRBJ1-2
V: TRBV5-4
size: .
D: .
DNA: TGTGCCAGCAGCTTGATTGCAGGTGGCTACACCTTC
CDR3: CASSLIAGGYTF

J: TRBJ2-7
V: TRBV2
size: .
D: TRBD2
DNA: TGTGCCAGCAAGGAGCTAGCGGGGTCCTACGAGCAGTACTTC
CDR3: CASKELAGSYEQYF

J: TRBJ1-6
V: TRBV28
size: .
D: TRBD1
DNA: TGTGCCAGCAGCCCAGGGGACAGATATAATTCGCCCCTCCACTTT
CDR3: CASSPGDRYNSPLHF

J: TRBJ2-7
V: TRBV7-2
size: .
D: TRBD2
DNA: TGTGCCACCCAAGAAAGCGGGGGGGGGACTGTCTACGAGCAGTACTTC
CDR3: CATQESGGGTVYEQYF

J: TRBJ1-4
V: TRBV29-1
size: .
D: .
DNA: TGCAGCGTTGCTAAGGACCTGTCCGCAGGGGAAAAACTGTTTTTT
CDR3: CSVAKDLSAGEKLFF

J: TRBJ1-4
V: TRBV4-3
size: .
D: .
DNA: TGCGCCAGCAGCCAAGATGGGGGGGGGTGGATCCGCGGGGAAAAACTGTTTTTT
CDR3: CASSQDGGGWIRGEKLFF

J: TRBJ1-4
V: TRBV9
size: .
D: TRBD1
DNA: TGTGCCAGCAGCGAACAACAGGGGGCCTATGAAAAACTGTTTTTT
CDR3: CASSEQQGAYEKLFF

J: TRBJ2-3
V: TRBV5-1
size: .
D: TRBD2
DNA: TGCGCCAGCAGCCGGGGCGGGGGGGACACAGATACGCAGTATTTT
CDR3: CASSRGGGDTDTQYF

J: TRBJ1-5
V: TRBV28
size: once
D: TRBD1
DNA: TGTGCCAGCAGACTGAGGACAGGCAGCGGATATAGCAATCAGCCCCAGCATTTT
CDR3: CASRLRTGSGYSNQPQHF

J: TRBJ2-1
V: TRBV6-6
size: .
D: .
DNA: TGTGCCAGCAGTTACGGGGGAGGGGGTGAGCAGTTCTTC
CDR3: CASSYGGGGEQFF

J: TRBJ2-7
V: TRBV27
size: once
D: TRBD1
DNA: TGTGCCAGCAGTTTATCAGTCCGGGACAGGGACTACGAGCAGTACTTC
CDR3: CASSLSVRDRDYEQYF

J: TRBJ1-2
V: TRBV28
size: .
D: .
DNA: TGTGCCAGCAGTTTAATTCGGGGGGCCGGCAGCTATGGCTACACCTTC
CDR3: CASSLIRGAGSYGYTF

J: TRBJ1-1
V: TRBV9
size: .
D: .
DNA: TGTGCCAGCAGCGTAGTAAAACAGGGTATCGTGCACACTGAAGCTTTCTTT
CDR3: CASSVVKQGIVHTEAFF

J: TRBJ2-5
V: TRBV6-5
size: .
D: TRBD1
DNA: TGTGCCAGCAACAGGGGGCCCCACCAAGAGACCCAGTACTTC
CDR3: CASNRGPHQETQYF

J: TRBJ2-3
V: TRBV4-3
size: .
D: TRBD1
DNA: TGCGCCAGCAGCCGCCAGACAGGGGGAACAGATACGCAGTATTTT
CDR3: CASSRQTGGTDTQYF

J: TRBJ2-1
V: TRBV5-1
size: once
D: TRBD1
DNA: TGCGCCAGCAGCCCCGGGACAGAATACAATGAGCAGTTCTTC
CDR3: CASSPGTEYNEQFF

J: TRBJ2-5
V: TRBV27
size: .
D: TRBD2
DNA: TGTGCCAGCAGTTTATGGAGCGGGGGTATCCAAGAGACCCAGTACTTC
CDR3: CASSLWSGGIQETQYF

J: TRBJ2-5
V: TRBV5-1
size: .
D: TRBD2
DNA: TGCGCCAGCAGCTCCTGGACTAGCGGGGCGGGTAGACCGGCTGAGACCCAGTACTTC
CDR3: CASSSWTSGAGRPAETQYF

J: TRBJ2-7
V: TRBV6-5
size: .
D: .
DNA: TGTGCCAGCAGTGGGGCGGACAAGACCTACGAGCAGTACTTC
CDR3: CASSGADKTYEQYF

J: TRBJ2-7
V: TRBV4-2
size: once
D: .
DNA: TGTGCCAGCAGCTCCCCGGGAAGGGGGTACGGCTACGAGCAGTACTTC
CDR3: CASSSPGRGYGYEQYF

J: TRBJ1-2
V: TRBV29-1
size: once
D: .
DNA: TGCAGCGTCTTCAACCCTCCTCCAGGGGGCTACACCTTC
CDR3: CSVFNPPPGGYTF

J: TRBJ1-6
V: TRBV9
size: .
D: .
DNA: TGTGCCAGCAGCGTAATGGCAGGATCCTCCCCCCTCCACTTT
CDR3: CASSVMAGSSPLHF